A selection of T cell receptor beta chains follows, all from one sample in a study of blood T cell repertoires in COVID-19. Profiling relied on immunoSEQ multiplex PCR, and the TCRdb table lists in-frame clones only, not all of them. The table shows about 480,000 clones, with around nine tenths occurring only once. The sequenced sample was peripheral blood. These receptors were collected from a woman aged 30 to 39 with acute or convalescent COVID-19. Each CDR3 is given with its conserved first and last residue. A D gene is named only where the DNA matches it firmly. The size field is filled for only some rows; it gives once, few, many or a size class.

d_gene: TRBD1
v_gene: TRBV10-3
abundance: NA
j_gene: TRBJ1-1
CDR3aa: CAIVGTGKDTEAFF
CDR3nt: TGTGCCATCGTAGGGACAGGCAAGGACACTGAAGCTTTCTTT

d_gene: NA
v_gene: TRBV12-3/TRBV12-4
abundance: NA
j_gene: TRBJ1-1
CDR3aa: CASSLDSNTEAFF
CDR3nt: TGTGCCAGCAGTTTGGACTCAAACACTGAAGCTTTCTTT

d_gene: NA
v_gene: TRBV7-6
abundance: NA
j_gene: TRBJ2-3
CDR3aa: CASSLVSRGSVRDTQYF
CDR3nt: TGTGCCAGCAGCTTAGTTAGCAGGGGATCGGTGAGAGATACGCAGTATTTT

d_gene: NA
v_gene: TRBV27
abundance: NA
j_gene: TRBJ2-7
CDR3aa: CASSPYPSYEQYF
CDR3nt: TGTGCCAGCAGTCCTTATCCCAGCTACGAGCAGTACTTC

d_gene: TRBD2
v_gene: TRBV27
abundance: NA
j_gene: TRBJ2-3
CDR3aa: CASSIRTSRGPDTQYF
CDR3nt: TGTGCCAGCAGTATCCGGACTAGCAGGGGCCCAGATACGCAGTATTTT

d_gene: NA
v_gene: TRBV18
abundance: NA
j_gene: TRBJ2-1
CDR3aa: CASSPGGTFAYNEQFF
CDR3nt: TGTGCCAGCTCACCCGGAGGGACTTTCGCCTACAATGAGCAGTTCTTC

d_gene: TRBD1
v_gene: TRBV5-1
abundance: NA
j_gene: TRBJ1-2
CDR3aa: CASSVDNRTGMHGYTF
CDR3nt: TGCGCCAGCAGCGTCGACAATCGGACAGGGATGCATGGCTACACCTTC

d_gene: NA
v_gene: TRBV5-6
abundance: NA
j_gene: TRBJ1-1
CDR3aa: CASTLGGITNTEAFF
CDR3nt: TGTGCCAGCACCCTTGGAGGGATAACGAACACTGAAGCTTTCTTT

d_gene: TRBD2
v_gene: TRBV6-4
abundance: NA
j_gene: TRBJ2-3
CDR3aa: CASSELASRADTQYF
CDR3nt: TGTGCCAGCAGCGAACTAGCGTCGAGGGCAGATACGCAGTATTTT

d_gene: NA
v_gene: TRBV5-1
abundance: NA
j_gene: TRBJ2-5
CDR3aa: CASSLVGVETQYF
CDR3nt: TGCGCCAGCAGCTTGGTCGGGGTGGAGACCCAGTACTTC

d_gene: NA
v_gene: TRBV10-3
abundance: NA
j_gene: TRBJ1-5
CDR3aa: CAISERGQQSNQPQHF
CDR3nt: TGTGCCATCAGTGAGCGGGGACAACAGAGTAATCAGCCCCAGCATTTT

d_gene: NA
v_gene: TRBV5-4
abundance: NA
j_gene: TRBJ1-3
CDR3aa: CASSFAGPGNTIYF
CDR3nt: TGTGCCAGCAGCTTTGCGGGACCTGGAAACACCATATATTTT

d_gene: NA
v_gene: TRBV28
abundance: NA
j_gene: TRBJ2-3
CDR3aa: CASSFDRLGTDTQYF
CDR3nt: TGTGCCAGCAGTTTTGACAGGCTCGGCACAGATACGCAGTATTTT

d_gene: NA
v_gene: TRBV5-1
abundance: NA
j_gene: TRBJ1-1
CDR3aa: CASSLDGGGVTEAFF
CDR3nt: TGCGCCAGCAGCTTGGATGGGGGAGGGGTGACTGAAGCTTTCTTT

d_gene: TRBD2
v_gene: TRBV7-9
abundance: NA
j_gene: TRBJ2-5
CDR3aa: CASSQERGTQYF
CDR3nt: TGTGCCAGCAGCCAAGAGCGGGGGACCCAGTACTTC

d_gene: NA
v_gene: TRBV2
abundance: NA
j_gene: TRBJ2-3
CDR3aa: CASSEAREKRTDTQYF
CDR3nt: TGTGCCAGCAGTGAAGCGCGCGAAAAGAGGACAGATACGCAGTATTTT

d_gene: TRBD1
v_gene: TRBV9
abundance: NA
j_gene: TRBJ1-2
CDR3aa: CASSLRQGAWGYTF
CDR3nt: TGTGCCAGCAGCCTGAGACAGGGGGCTTGGGGCTACACCTTC

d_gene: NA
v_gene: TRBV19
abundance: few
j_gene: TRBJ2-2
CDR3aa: CASNNGGQGGSWAGELFF
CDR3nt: TGTGCCAGTAATAACGGAGGGCAGGGCGGGTCGTGGGCCGGGGAGCTGTTTTTT

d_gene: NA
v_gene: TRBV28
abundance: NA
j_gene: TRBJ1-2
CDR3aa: CASRSDRRYGYTF
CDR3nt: TGTGCCAGCAGGTCCGACAGGCGCTATGGCTACACCTTC

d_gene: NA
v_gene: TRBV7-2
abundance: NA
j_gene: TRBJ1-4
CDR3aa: CASSLAGTTLNEKLFF
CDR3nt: TGTGCCAGCAGCTTAGCCGGGACAACACTTAATGAAAAACTGTTTTTT

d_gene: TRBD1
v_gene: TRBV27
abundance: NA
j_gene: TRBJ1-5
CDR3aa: CASRRLAIGQVHDNQPQHF
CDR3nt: TGTGCCAGCAGGCGATTAGCCATAGGACAGGTCCATGACAATCAGCCCCAGCATTTT

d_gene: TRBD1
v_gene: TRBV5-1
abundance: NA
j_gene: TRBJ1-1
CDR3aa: CASSLAQGAEAFF
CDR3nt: TGCGCCAGCAGCTTGGCCCAGGGGGCTGAAGCTTTCTTT

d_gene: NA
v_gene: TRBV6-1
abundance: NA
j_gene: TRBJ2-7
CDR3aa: CASSELGGYRPYEQYF
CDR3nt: TGTGCCAGCAGTGAACTCGGTGGGTACAGACCCTACGAGCAGTACTTC

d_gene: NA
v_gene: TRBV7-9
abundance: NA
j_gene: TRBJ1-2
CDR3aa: CASSPGRGYTF
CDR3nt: TGTGCCAGCAGCCCAGGGAGGGGCTACACCTTC

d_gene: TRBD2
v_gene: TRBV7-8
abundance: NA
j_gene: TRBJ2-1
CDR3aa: CASSLGLARFGEQFF
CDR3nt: TGTGCCAGCAGCTTAGGACTAGCCCGGTTCGGTGAGCAGTTCTTC

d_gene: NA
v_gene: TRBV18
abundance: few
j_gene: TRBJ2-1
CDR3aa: CASSPYMASLNEQFF
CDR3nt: TGTGCCAGCTCGCCTTACATGGCTTCCCTTAATGAGCAGTTCTTC

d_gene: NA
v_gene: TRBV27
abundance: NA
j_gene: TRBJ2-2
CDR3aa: CASSFLSGTNTGELFF
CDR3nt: TGTGCCAGCAGCTTCCTGTCCGGGACAAACACCGGGGAGCTGTTTTTT

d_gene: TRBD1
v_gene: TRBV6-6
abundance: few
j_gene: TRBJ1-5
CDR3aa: CASSDTTGGQPQHF
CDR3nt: TGTGCCAGCAGTGACACGACAGGGGGTCAGCCCCAGCATTTT

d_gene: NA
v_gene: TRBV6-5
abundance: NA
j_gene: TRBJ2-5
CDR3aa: CASTPGLVGETQYF
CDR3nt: TGTGCCAGCACCCCTGGGCTTGTCGGAGAGACCCAGTACTTC

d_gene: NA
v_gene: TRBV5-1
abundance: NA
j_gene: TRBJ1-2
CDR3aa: CASSLGLYGYTF
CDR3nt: TGCGCCAGCAGCTTGGGGCTCTATGGCTACACCTTC

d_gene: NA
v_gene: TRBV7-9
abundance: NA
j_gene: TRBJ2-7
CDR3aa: CASRYRRRDFLYEQYF
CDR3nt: TGTGCCAGCAGGTACCGCCGCCGGGATTTCCTCTACGAGCAGTACTTC

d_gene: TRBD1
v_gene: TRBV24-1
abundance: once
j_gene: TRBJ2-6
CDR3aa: CAIGDSPSGANVLTF
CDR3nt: TGTGCCATAGGGGACAGTCCGAGCGGGGCCAACGTCCTGACTTTC

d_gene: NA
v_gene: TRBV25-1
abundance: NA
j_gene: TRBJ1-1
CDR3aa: CASRDTVNTEAFF
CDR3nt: TGTGCCAGCAGGGACACAGTGAACACTGAAGCTTTCTTT

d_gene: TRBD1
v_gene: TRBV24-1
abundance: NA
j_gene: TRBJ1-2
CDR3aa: CATSDSRRTGGGYTF
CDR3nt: TGTGCCACCAGTGATTCTAGAAGGACAGGGGGTGGCTACACCTTC

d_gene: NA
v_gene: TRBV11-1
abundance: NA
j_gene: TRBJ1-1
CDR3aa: CASSLGRLGTEAFF
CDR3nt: TGTGCCAGCAGCTTAGGGAGGCTGGGGACTGAAGCTTTCTTT

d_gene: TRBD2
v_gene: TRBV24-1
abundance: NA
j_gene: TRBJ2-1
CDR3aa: CATSVHGGSEQFF
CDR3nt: TGTGCCACCAGTGTCCACGGCGGGAGTGAGCAGTTCTTC

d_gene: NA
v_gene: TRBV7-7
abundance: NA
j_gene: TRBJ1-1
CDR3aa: CASSLRDIRRNTEAFF
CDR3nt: TGTGCCAGCAGCTTAAGGGACATCAGAAGAAACACTGAAGCTTTCTTT

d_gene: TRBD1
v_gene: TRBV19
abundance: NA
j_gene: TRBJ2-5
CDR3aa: CASSTNRGLQTQYF
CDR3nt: TGTGCCAGTAGTACTAACAGGGGATTGCAGACCCAGTACTTC

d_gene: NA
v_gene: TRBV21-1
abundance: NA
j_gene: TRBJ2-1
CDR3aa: CASSNTILSSYNEQFF
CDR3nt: TGTGCCAGCAGCAACACTATCCTGAGCTCCTACAATGAGCAGTTCTTC

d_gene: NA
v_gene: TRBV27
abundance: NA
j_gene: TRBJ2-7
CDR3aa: CASSSSVTDRLKKYF
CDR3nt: TGTGCCAGCAGTTCAAGCGTAACGGACAGATTAAAGAAGTACTTC

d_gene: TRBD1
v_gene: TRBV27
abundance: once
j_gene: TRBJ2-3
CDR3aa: CASSWTGLPDTQYF
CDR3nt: TGTGCCAGCTCCTGGACAGGTCTCCCAGATACGCAGTATTTT

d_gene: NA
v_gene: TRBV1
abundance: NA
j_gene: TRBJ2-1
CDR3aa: CTSSLRDLAGEPYNEQFF
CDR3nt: TGCACCAGCAGCCTCCGGGATTTAGCGGGGGAGCCATACAATGAGCAGTTCTTC

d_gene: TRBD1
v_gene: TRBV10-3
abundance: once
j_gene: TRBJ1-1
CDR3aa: CAIRGLEGAYTEAFF
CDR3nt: TGTGCCATCAGGGGTCTGGAGGGGGCCTACACTGAAGCTTTCTTT

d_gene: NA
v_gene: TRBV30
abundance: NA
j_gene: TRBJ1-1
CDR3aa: CAWSSTESFSEAFF
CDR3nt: TGTGCCTGGAGTAGTACAGAGAGCTTCTCTGAAGCTTTCTTT

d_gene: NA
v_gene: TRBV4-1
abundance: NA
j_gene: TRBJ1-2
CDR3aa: CASSPGQILYGYTF
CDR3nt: TGCGCCAGCAGCCCAGGACAGATCCTCTATGGCTACACCTTC

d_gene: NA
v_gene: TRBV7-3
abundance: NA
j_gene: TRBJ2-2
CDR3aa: CASSPMNTGELFF
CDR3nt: TGTGCCAGCAGCCCAATGAACACCGGGGAGCTGTTTTTT

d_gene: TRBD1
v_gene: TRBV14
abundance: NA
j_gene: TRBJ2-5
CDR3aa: CASSQFTGGVRETQYF
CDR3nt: TGTGCCAGCAGCCAGTTTACAGGGGGAGTAAGAGAGACCCAGTACTTC

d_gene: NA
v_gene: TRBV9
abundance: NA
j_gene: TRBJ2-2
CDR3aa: CASSVGVNSNTGELFF
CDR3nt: TGTGCCAGCAGCGTAGGCGTGAATTCGAACACCGGGGAGCTGTTTTTT

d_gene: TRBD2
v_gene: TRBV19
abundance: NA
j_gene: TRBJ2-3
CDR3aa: CASSRVSSWTSGTDTQYF
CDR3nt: TGTGCCAGTAGTAGAGTTTCCAGCTGGACTAGCGGCACAGATACGCAGTATTTT